This TCR beta chain was identified during a study of T cell responses to AZD1222 COVID-19 vaccine. As for the study in general: Second doses were pooled across both intervals (about 4 or about 12 weeks). Broader study findings: Every sample of the repertoires postdated the peak T cell response. Females made up more of the donors, who were largely white British, and clonal diversity may have come out too low. Unmutated variant regions are reportedly the target of nearly half of TCRs that are spike-specific.

In the case of this clone: Its antigen is as yet unknown. Germline and junction disagree at one end, which may indicate a read error.

Measured with immunoSEQ multiplex PCR; TCRdb has only the in-frame clones, and not every one. The repertoire consists of roughly 120,000 clones, with about 94% occurring once and the leading ten covering approximately 6.3%. The CDR3 totals 16 residues. From germline, CDR1 is PRHDT and CDR2 FYEKMQ (reference sequence). Sequenced here: peripheral blood, sampled on day 0 of AZD1222 vaccination. The chain couples TRBV13 to TRBJ1-1, with unresolved D. The sequence derives from an adult in good health. The CDR3 DNA sequence: TGTGCCAGCAGCCTAGGTACAGCGTGGGGGAACACTGAAGCTTTCTTT. It yields the protein CASSLGTAWGNTEAFF.